This TCR beta chain emerged from a study of blood T cell repertoires in COVID-19. On the study more broadly: PBMCs, B-cell-depleted T cells, or T cells provided the cDNA or gDNA that made up the material.

The V gene lost 3 bases and the J gene lost 0 bases, with 18 bases spanning the gap. CDR1 and CDR2 (germline): LGHNA, YSLEER. This CDR3 is built from 17 residues. Using immunoSEQ multiplex PCR, the repertoire was profiled, and TCRdb retains in-frame clones only, with some absent. The data hold approximately 190,000 clones, with about nine tenths observed a single time. The TCR sequence derives from a man at least 80 years old with acute or convalescent COVID-19. Sequencing was done on a sample of peripheral blood. This chain connects TRBV4-3 to TRBJ2-7, with D perhaps matching TRBD1 (6 bases). In DNA form, the CDR3 reads TGCGCCAGCAGCCAGGGGGAAGACAGGCAACGCTCCTACGAGCAGTACGTC. Translating it yields CASSQGEDRQRSYEQYV.